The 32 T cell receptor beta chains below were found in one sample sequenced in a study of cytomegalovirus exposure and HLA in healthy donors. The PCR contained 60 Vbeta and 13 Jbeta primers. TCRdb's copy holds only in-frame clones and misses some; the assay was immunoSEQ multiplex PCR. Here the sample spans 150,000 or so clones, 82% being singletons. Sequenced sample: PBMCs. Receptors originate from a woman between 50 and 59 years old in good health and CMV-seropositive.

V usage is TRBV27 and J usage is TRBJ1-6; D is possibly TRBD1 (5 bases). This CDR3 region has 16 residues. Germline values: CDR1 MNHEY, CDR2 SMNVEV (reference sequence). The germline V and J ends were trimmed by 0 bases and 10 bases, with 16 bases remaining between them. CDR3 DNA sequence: TGTGCCAGCAGTTTATCGACAGTTGCTCTTAGCTCACCCCTCCACTTT. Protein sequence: CASSLSTVALSSPLHF.

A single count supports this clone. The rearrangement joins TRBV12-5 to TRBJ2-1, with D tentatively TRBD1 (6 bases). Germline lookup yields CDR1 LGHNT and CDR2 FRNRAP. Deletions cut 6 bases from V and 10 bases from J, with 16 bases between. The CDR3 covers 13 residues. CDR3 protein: CASGLDPRGEQFF. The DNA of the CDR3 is TGTGCTAGTGGCCTAGACCCTAGGGGGGAGCAGTTCTTC.

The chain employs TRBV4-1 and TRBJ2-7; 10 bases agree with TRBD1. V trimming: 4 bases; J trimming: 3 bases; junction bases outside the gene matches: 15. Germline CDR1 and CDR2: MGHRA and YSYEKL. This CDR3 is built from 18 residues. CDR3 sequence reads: CASSPVPGQGSSYYEQYF. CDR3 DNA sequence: TGCGCCAGCAGCCCGGTCCCGGGACAGGGGTCCAGCTACTACGAGCAGTACTTC.

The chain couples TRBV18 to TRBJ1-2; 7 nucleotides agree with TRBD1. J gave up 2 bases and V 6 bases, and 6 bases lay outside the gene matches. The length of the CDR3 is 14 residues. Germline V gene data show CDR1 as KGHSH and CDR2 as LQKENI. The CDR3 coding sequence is TGTGCCAGCTCGCCGGACAGGAGCAACTATGGCTACACCTTC. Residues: CASSPDRSNYGYTF. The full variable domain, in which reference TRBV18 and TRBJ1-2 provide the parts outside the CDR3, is NAGVMQNPRHLVRRRGQEARLRCSPMKGHSHVYWYRQLPEEGLKFMVYLQKENIIDESGMPKERFSAEFPKEGPSILRIQQVVRGDSAAYFCASSPDRSNYGYTFGSGTRLTVV.

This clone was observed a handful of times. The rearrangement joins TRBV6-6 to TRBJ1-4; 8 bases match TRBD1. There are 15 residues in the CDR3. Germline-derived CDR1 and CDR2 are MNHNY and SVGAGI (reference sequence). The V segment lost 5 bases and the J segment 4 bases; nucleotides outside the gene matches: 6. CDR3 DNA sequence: TGTGCCAGCAGTCTGGGACAGGCAATTAATGAAAAACTGTTTTTT. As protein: CASSLGQAINEKLFF.

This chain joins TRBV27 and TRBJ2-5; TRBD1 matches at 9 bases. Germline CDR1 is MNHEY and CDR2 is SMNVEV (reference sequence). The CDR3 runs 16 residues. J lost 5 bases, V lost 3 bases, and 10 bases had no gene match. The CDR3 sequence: CASSLMWTGVEETQYF. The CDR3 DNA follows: TGTGCCAGCAGTTTGATGTGGACAGGGGTAGAGGAGACCCAGTACTTC.

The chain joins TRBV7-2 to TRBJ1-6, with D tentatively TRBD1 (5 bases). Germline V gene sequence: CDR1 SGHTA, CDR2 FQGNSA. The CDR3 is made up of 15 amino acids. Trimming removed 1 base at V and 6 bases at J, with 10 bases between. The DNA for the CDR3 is TGTGCCAGCAGCTTAGGAGGACAAATTAATTCACCCCTCCACTTT. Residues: CASSLGGQINSPLHF.

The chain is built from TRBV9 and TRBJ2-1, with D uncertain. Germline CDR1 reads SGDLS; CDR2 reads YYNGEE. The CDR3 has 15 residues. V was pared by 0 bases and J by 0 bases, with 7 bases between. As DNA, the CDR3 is TGTGCCAGCAGCGTAGCTACTGGCTCCTACAATGAGCAGTTCTTC. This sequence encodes CASSVATGSYNEQFF.

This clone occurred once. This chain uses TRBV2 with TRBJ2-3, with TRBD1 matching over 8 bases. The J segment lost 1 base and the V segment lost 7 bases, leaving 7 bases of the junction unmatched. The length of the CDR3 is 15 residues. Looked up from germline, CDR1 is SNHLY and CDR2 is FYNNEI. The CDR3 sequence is CASTKGTGGTDTQYF. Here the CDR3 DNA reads TGTGCCAGCACCAAGGGGACAGGAGGCACAGATACGCAGTATTTT. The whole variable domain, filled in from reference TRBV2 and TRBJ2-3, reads EPEVTQTPSHQVTQMGQEVILRCVPISNHLYFYWYRQILGQKVEFLVSFYNNEISEKSEIFDDQFSVERPDGSNFTLKIRSTKLEDSAMYFCASTKGTGGTDTQYFGPGTRLTVL.

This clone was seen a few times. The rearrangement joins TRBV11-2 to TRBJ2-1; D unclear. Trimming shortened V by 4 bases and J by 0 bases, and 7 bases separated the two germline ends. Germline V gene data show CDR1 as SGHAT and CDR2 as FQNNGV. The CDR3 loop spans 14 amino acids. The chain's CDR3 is CASSSPYSYNEQFF. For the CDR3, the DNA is TGTGCCAGCAGCTCTCCCTACTCCTACAATGAGCAGTTCTTC.

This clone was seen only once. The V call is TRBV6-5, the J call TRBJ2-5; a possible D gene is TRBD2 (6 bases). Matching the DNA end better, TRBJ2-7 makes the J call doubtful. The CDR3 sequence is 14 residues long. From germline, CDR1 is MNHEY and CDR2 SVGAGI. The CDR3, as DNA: TGTGCCAGCAGTCCTCGACTAGAACCTAACGAGCAGTACTTC. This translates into CASSPRLEPNEQYF.

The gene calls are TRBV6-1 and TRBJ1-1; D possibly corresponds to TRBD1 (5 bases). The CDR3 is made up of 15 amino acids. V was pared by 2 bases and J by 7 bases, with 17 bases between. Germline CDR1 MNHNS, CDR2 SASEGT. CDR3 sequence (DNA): TGTGCCAGCAGTGAAACGGGACGCGGGACGCTTGAAGCTTTCTTT. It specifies CASSETGRGTLEAFF.

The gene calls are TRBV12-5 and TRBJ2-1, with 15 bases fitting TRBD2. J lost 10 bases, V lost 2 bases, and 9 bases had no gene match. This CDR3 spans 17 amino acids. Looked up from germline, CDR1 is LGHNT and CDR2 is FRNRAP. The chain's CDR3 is CASGLTPGTSGGREQFF. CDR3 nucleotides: TGTGCTAGTGGTTTGACACCCGGGACTAGCGGGGGGAGGGAGCAGTTCTTC. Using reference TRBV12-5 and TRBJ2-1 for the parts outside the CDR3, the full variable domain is DARVTQTPRHKVTEMGQEVTMRCQPILGHNTVFWYRQTMMQGLELLAYFRNRAPLDDSGMPKDRFSAEMPDATLATLKIQPSEPRDSAVYFCASGLTPGTSGGREQFFGPGTRLTVL.

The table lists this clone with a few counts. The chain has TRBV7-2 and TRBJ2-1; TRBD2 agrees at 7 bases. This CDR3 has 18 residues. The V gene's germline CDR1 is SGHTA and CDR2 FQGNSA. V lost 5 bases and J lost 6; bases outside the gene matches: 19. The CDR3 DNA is TGTGCCAGCAGCCAATACTTTAAATCCGTATCGGGGGGCAATGAGCAGTTCTTC. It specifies CASSQYFKSVSGGNEQFF.

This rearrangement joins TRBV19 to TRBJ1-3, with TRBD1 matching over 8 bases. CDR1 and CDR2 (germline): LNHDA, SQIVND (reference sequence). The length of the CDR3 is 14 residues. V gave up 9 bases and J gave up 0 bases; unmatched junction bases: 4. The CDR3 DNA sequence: TGTGCCAGCCGCGGGACAGGCTCTGGAAACACCATATATTTT. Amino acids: CASRGTGSGNTIYF.

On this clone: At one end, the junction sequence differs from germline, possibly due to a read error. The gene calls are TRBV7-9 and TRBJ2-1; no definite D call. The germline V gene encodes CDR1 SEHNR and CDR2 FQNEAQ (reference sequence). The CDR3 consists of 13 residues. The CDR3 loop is CSSTPYTGNEQFF. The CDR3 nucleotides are TGTTCCAGCACCCCTTACACGGGCAATGAGCAGTTCTTC.

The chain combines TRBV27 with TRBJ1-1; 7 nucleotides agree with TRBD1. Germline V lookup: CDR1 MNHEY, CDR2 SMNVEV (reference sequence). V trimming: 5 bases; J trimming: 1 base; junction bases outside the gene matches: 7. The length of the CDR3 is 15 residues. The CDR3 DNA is TGTGCCAGCAGTCCGATCAGGGGGGCGAACACTGAAGCTTTCTTT. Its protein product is CASSPIRGANTEAFF.

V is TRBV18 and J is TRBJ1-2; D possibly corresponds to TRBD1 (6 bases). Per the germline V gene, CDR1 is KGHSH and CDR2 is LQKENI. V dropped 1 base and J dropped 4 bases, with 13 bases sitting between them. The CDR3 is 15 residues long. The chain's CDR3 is CASSPLKGQLYGYTF. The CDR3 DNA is TGTGCCAGCTCACCACTGAAAGGACAGCTCTATGGCTACACCTTC.

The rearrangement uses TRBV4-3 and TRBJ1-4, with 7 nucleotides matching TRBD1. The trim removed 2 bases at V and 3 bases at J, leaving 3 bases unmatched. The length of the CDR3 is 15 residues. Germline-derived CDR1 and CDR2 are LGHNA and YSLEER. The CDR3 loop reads CASSQPGGPNEKLFF. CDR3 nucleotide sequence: TGCGCCAGCAGCCAACCAGGGGGGCCTAATGAAAAACTGTTTTTT.

The CDR3 region is CASSATGRGEAFF. The DNA for the CDR3 is TGCGCCAGCAGCGCGACAGGGCGAGGTGAAGCTTTCTTT. The rearrangement uses TRBV10-1 and TRBJ1-1; 7 bases fit TRBD1. Germline CDR1 is WNHNN and CDR2 is SYGVQD (reference sequence). The length of the CDR3 is 13 residues. Trimming took 6 bases from V and 7 from J; bases not matched to a gene: 8.

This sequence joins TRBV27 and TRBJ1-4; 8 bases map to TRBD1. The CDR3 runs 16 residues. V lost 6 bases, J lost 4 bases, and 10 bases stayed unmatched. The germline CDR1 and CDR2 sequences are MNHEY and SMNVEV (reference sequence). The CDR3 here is CASSLRQGALNEKLFF. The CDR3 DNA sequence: TGTGCCAGCAGCCTTAGGCAGGGGGCTCTTAATGAAAAACTGTTTTTT.

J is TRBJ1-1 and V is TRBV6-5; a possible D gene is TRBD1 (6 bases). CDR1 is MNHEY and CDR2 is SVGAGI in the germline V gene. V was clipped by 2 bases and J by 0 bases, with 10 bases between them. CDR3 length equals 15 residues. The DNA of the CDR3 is TGTGCCAGCAGTTACGGCAGGGGATTGAACACTGAAGCTTTCTTT. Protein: CASSYGRGLNTEAFF.

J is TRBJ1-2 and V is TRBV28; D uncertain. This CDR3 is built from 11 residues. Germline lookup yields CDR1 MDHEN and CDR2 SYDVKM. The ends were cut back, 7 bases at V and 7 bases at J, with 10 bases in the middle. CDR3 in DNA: TGTGCCAGCAAGGTTGGGCTTGGCTACACCTTC. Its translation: CASKVGLGYTF.

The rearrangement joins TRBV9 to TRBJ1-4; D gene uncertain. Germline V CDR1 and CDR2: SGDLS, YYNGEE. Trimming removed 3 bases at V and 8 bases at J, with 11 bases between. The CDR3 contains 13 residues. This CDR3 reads CASSATVGEKLFF. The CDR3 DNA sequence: TGTGCCAGCAGCGCAACGGTGGGCGAAAAACTGTTTTTT.

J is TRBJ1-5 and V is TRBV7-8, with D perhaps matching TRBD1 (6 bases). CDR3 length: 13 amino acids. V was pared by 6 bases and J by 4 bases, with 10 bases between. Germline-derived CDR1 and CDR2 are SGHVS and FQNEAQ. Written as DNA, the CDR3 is TGTGCCAGCAGACTAACAGGGAATCAGCCCCAGCATTTT. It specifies CASRLTGNQPQHF.

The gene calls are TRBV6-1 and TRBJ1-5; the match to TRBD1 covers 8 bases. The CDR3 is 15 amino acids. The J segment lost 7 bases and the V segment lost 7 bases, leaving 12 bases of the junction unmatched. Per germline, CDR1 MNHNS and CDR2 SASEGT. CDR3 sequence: CASTGAGGSGQPQHF. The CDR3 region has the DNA TGTGCCAGCACGGGAGCAGGGGGCTCGGGACAGCCCCAGCATTTT.

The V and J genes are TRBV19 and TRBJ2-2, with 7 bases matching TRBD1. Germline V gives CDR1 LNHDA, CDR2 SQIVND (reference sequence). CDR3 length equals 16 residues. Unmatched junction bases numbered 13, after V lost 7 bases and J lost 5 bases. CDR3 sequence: CASNSRRGGHTGELFF. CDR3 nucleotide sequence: TGTGCCAGTAACTCCCGGAGAGGGGGCCATACCGGGGAGCTGTTTTTT.

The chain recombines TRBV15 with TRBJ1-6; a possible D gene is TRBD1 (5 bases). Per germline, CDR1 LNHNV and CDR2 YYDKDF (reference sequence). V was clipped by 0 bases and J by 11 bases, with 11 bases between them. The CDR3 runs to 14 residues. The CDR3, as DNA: TGTGCCACCAGCAGAGATTTCGCAGGGCCACCCCTCCACTTT. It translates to CATSRDFAGPPLHF.

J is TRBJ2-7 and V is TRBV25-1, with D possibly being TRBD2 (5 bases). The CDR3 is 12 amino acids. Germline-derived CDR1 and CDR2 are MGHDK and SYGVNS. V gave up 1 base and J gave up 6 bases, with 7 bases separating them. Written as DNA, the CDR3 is TGTGCCAGCAGTGAATCCGGGGTCGAGCAGTACTTC. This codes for CASSESGVEQYF.

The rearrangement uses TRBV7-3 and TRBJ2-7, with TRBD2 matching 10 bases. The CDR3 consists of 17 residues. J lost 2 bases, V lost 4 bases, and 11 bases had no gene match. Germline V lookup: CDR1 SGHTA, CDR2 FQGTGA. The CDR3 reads CASSSETASGGTYEQYF. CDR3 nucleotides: TGTGCCAGCAGCTCCGAGACAGCTAGCGGGGGTACCTACGAGCAGTACTTC.

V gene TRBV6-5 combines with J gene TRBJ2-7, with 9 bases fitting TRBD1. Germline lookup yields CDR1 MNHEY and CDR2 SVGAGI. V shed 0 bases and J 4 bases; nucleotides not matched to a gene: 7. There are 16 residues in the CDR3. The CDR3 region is CASSYSPYRGRYEQYF. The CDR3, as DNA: TGTGCCAGCAGTTACTCCCCATACAGGGGGCGGTACGAGCAGTACTTC.

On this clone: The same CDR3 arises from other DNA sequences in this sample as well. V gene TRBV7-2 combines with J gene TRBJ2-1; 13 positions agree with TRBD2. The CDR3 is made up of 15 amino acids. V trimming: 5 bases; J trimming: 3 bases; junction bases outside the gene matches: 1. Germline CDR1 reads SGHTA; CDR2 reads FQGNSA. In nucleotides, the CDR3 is TGTGCCAGCAGCAGGACTAGCGGGGGCTACAATGAGCAGTTCTTC. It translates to CASSRTSGGYNEQFF.